Listed below are T cell receptor beta chains from one sample, sequenced in a study of blood T cell repertoires in COVID-19. Assay: immunoSEQ multiplex PCR; the TCRdb copy retains only in-frame clones and omits some. The sample contains 130,000 to 150,000 clones, about four fifths of which appear only once. Source material: PBMCs or T cells enriched from blood (not recorded which). These receptors all stem from a man aged 35 to 55 with acute COVID-19. CDR3s leave out the opening cysteine and the closing phenylalanine or tryptophan.

J	V	CDR3
TRBJ1-4	TRBV6-5	ASSYDGGRNEKLF
TRBJ2-1	TRBV28	ASSLGANEQF
TRBJ2-7	TRBV6-2/TRBV6-3	ASSTPGQDTYEQY
TRBJ2-3	TRBV4-1	ASSQERLAGNRVHTQY
TRBJ2-5	TRBV6-1	ASSGVGGWDQETQY
TRBJ1-1	TRBV7-6	ASSLYPSGRTEAF
TRBJ2-7	TRBV7-9	ASSPTGVSYEQY
TRBJ2-1	TRBV19	ASSPQPGGQNEQF
TRBJ2-5	TRBV29-1	STNGGLGQETQY
TRBJ2-1	TRBV5-6	ASSLGAEEV
TRBJ1-2	TRBV4-1	ASSQEEGHYGYT
TRBJ2-1	TRBV9	ASSPRQGGGNEQF
TRBJ2-1	TRBV27	ASSLTGWRYNEQF
TRBJ1-2	TRBV12-3/TRBV12-4	ASFQEADYGYT
TRBJ2-3	TRBV5-1	ASSLESGGRTDTQY
TRBJ2-2	TRBV9	ASSVGRGQPNTGELF
TRBJ1-3	TRBV10-3	AISDSSSGNTIY
TRBJ1-2	TRBV13	ASSLDGTGYGYT
TRBJ2-3	TRBV5-6	ASSLMAGELSDTQY
TRBJ2-1	TRBV5-1	ASSQGARNEQF
TRBJ1-5	TRBV15	ATSGSWEQPQH
TRBJ2-5	TRBV7-9	ASSFWAGLVGETQY
TRBJ2-1	TRBV27	ASSLSGTSGHNEQF
TRBJ1-1	TRBV14	ASSPQGMNTEAF
TRBJ2-3	TRBV6-2/TRBV6-3	ASSYSEAGSTDTQY
TRBJ2-5	TRBV7-2	ASSTRTGRETQY
TRBJ1-2	TRBV4-1	ASSHLEEMIDGYT
TRBJ2-1	TRBV5-1	ASSLVIGNEQF
TRBJ2-2	TRBV3-1/TRBV3-2	ASARGDRIHSGELF
TRBJ2-5	TRBV28	ASSRRPGLGQETQY
TRBJ2-5	TRBV14	ASSPTRGFSETQY
TRBJ1-6	TRBV15	ATRNWSSYNSPLH
TRBJ2-7	TRBV7-9	ASSFSGLAGGIEQY
TRBJ1-4	TRBV30	AWGGGEDGGEKLF
TRBJ1-6	TRBV5-1	ASSLLTQGKNSPLH
TRBJ2-2	TRBV29-1	ITSGSVAGELF
TRBJ1-1	TRBV9	ASSALTGNGEAF
TRBJ1-1	TRBV27	ASSWRRNTEAF
TRBJ2-7	TRBV24-1	ATSDWDRDEQY
TRBJ1-2	TRBV28	ASNGGSHYGYT
TRBJ2-2	TRBV11-2	ASSSRGGDTGELF
TRBJ1-1	TRBV3-1/TRBV3-2	ASNHLSGTEAF
TRBJ1-5	TRBV6-1	ASSEGAGSPLQPQH
TRBJ1-1	TRBV19	ASSIPSDSNTEAF
TRBJ2-7	TRBV7-2	ASSLNTFSYEQY
TRBJ2-3	TRBV5-1	ASSKDTNGDTQY
TRBJ2-1	TRBV11-2	ASSRKTRQYNEQF
TRBJ2-2	TRBV19	ASKRVAASGGVPTGELF
TRBJ2-2	TRBV30	AWSLIGAGELF
TRBJ1-2	TRBV5-6	ASSLGSRFYGYT
TRBJ1-5	TRBV10-3	AIGPGESNQPQH
TRBJ2-7	TRBV30	AWTDGTYEQY
TRBJ1-1	TRBV18	ASSSGRDTEAF
TRBJ2-1	TRBV10-3	AIRNGQNNEQF
TRBJ1-4	TRBV9	ASSAWTGANEKLF
TRBJ2-5	TRBV2	ASCGGRGKTQY